These 18 T cell receptor beta chains were sequenced from one sample in a study of vaccination and CD4 T cells after COVID-19. Cultured CD4+ T cell DNA was sequenced using the Oncomine TCR Beta short-read assay. TCRdb passed the PCR reads through MiXCR, listing each CDR3 protein once. The sample has 15,000 to 20,000 distinct CDR3 sequences; about 39% are singletons. No antigen has been identified for these receptors. Treatment: roughly ten-day PBMC culture with coronavirus spike peptide pools or control peptides (ViraFEST assay). Input material: CD4+ T cells from blood, cultured in vitro. The receptors derive from a human donor who had recovered from COVID-19.

This clonotype was observed a handful of times. This chain uses TRBV30 with TRBJ1-2; D is perhaps TRBD1 (6 bases). The CDR3 is 13 residues long. Germline V gene lookup returns CDR1 GTSNPN and CDR2 SVGIG (reference sequence). Deletions cut 5 bases from V and 8 bases from J, with 18 bases between. CDR3 amino acids: CAWVQGREGGYTF. CDR3 sequence (DNA): TGTGCCTGGGTACAGGGTCGGGAGGGCGGCTACACCTTC.

The chain uses TRBV19 and TRBJ2-1, with 9 bases that match TRBD2. This CDR3 has 17 residues. The germline CDR1 and CDR2 sequences are LNHDA and SQIVND (reference sequence). Trimming took 3 bases from V and 0 from J; bases not matched to a gene: 6. This CDR3 is CASSMGRLADSYNEQFF. CDR3 nucleotides: TGTGCCAGTAGTATGGGCCGACTAGCGGACTCCTACAATGAGCAGTTCTTC.

The V gene is TRBV5-1, the J gene TRBJ1-6; D unclear. The CDR3 is 14 residues long. Per germline, CDR1 SGHRS and CDR2 YFSETQ. V lost 1 base and J lost 7, with 9 bases in between. CDR3 DNA sequence: TGCGCCAGCAGCTTGCAGCTGGGGAATTCACCCCTCCACTTT. Its translation is CASSLQLGNSPLHF.

The sample holds a few counts of this clonotype. The genes are TRBV19 and TRBJ1-5; no reliable D call. V dropped 7 bases and J dropped 0 bases, with 25 bases sitting between them. The CDR3 runs to 19 residues. The germline CDR1 and CDR2 sequences are LNHDA and SQIVND (reference sequence). CDR3 sequence reads: CASTNGFYLVGDSNQPQHF. CDR3 DNA: TGTGCCAGTACCAACGGCTTTTACCTGGTTGGTGATAGCAATCAGCCCCAGCATTTT.

The table lists this clonotype with a few counts. This chain uses TRBV19 with TRBJ2-2; 7 nucleotides agree with TRBD1. There are 15 residues in the CDR3. Germline V gene data show CDR1 as LNHDA and CDR2 as SQIVND (reference sequence). V dropped 1 base and J dropped 2; count of bases not matched to a gene: 1. The CDR3 spells CASSIGTGNTGELFF. Written as DNA, the CDR3 is TGTGCCAGTAGTATAGGGACAGGTAACACCGGGGAGCTGTTTTTT.

The chain is built from TRBV10-3 and TRBJ2-7, with TRBD1 matching 10 bases. The junction had 8 bases not matched to a gene; V was cut back by 2 bases and J by 7 bases. The germline gives CDR1 ENHRY, CDR2 SYGVKD. This CDR3 comprises 15 residues. CDR3 sequence: CAISERGDRGGEQYF. The CDR3 DNA is TGTGCCATCAGTGAGAGGGGGGACAGGGGCGGTGAGCAGTACTTC.

The sample holds a few counts of this clonotype. This sequence joins TRBV7-8 and TRBJ1-5; 8 nucleotides agree with TRBD1. The germline V gene has CDR1 SGHVS and CDR2 FQNEAQ. The CDR3 is 16 residues long. V shed 2 bases and J 4 bases; nucleotides not matched to a gene: 7. CDR3 region: CASSLTHDRGNQPQHF. In DNA, the CDR3 is TGTGCCAGCAGCTTAACCCACGACAGGGGTAATCAGCCCCAGCATTTT.

The chain employs TRBV20-1 and TRBJ1-2; weak D call: TRBD1 (5 bases). The CDR3 extends over 14 amino acids. Germline V gene lookup returns CDR1 DFQATT and CDR2 SNEGSKA (reference sequence). V was clipped by 3 bases and J by 5 bases, with 16 bases between them. CDR3: CSARRHGTDYGYTF. The CDR3 nucleotides are TGCAGTGCTAGGCGCCACGGGACCGATTATGGCTACACCTTC.

V is TRBV20-1 and J is TRBJ1-5; D may be TRBD1 (5 bases). This CDR3 region has 13 residues. Germline V gene lookup returns CDR1 DFQATT and CDR2 SNEGSKA (reference sequence). V lost 6 bases and J 7 bases, leaving 16 bases between the germline ends. CDR3 DNA: TGCAGTGCCAGCCGGGACTCGGGGCAGCCCCAGCATTTT. This gives the protein CSASRDSGQPQHF.

The chain employs TRBV5-1 and TRBJ2-7; 12 bases agree with TRBD2. Losses at the gene ends were 6 bases for V and 1 base for J; bases not matched to a gene: 2. CDR1 SGHRS and CDR2 YFSETQ come from the germline V gene. The CDR3 runs to 14 residues. CDR3 DNA sequence: TGCGCCAGCAAGGGACTAGCGGGTTCCTACGAGCAGTACTTC. Protein sequence: CASKGLAGSYEQYF.

This clonotype was picked up a small number of times. The chain couples TRBV20-1 to TRBJ2-5; TRBD2 matches at 8 bases. This CDR3 is 16 amino acids long. Germline V gene sequence: CDR1 DFQATT, CDR2 SNEGSKA (reference sequence). V shed 6 bases and J 1 base; nucleotides not matched to a gene: 13. The CDR3 region is CSASGETSGSQETQYF. CDR3 bases: TGCAGTGCAAGCGGGGAAACTAGCGGAAGCCAAGAGACCCAGTACTTC.

The V and J genes are TRBV7-9 and TRBJ2-1; the D gene is possibly TRBD2 (6 bases). The CDR3 loop spans 13 amino acids. V gave up 5 bases and J gave up 5 bases, with 10 bases separating them. Germline V gene data show CDR1 as SEHNR and CDR2 as FQNEAQ (reference sequence). CDR3 sequence reads: CASSGDFNNEQFF. Written as DNA, the CDR3 is TGTGCCAGCAGCGGGGACTTTAACAATGAGCAGTTCTTC.

This clonotype was observed once. The genes are TRBV2 and TRBJ1-4; D remains unclear. CDR3 length: 14 residues. V lost 7 bases and J lost 5, with 14 bases in between. Germline CDR1 is SNHLY and CDR2 is FYNNEI. DNA of the CDR3: TGTGCCAGCAAGGTTGTCAGCCCAAATGAAAAACTGTTTTTT. Translated: CASKVVSPNEKLFF.

The chain employs TRBV6-1 and TRBJ2-3, with D maybe TRBD1 (6 bases). Trimming took off 4 bases at V and 3 bases at J, with 14 bases between the two ends. This CDR3 spans 15 amino acids. Germline values: CDR1 MNHNS, CDR2 SASEGT. CDR3: CASSVLRGSTDTQYF. In nucleotides, the CDR3 is TGTGCCAGCAGTGTACTCAGGGGTTCGACAGATACGCAGTATTTT.

This clonotype was counted between two and nine times. The chain joins TRBV10-3 to TRBJ2-7; TRBD2 matches at 10 bases. The CDR3 extends over 16 amino acids. V trimming: 5 bases; J trimming: 3 bases; junction bases outside the gene matches: 10. Germline loops: CDR1 ENHRY, CDR2 SYGVKD. The CDR3 DNA follows: TGTGCCATCAGTTCATCCCTAACTAGCGGGGACTACGAGCAGTACTTC. It specifies CAISSSLTSGDYEQYF.

The chain joins TRBV28 to TRBJ2-5; no clear D gene. Trimming pared 3 bases from V and 1 base from J, leaving 3 bases between. This CDR3 region has 12 residues. The germline V gene encodes CDR1 MDHEN and CDR2 SYDVKM. CDR3 DNA sequence: TGTGCCAGCAGTTTCTCCCAAGAGACCCAGTACTTC. Its protein is CASSFSQETQYF.

This chain links TRBV6-9 with TRBJ2-7; TRBD1 matches at 7 bases. Germline lookup yields CDR1 MNHGY and CDR2 SVAAGI. The CDR3 is made up of 13 amino acids. The CDR3 nucleotides are TGTGCCAGCAGTGAAAGACAGGGCCCTTCGAAGATAGTC. Amino acids: CASSERQGPSKIV.

This chain uses TRBV10-3 with TRBJ2-1; 7 bases are a match to TRBD2. Losses at the gene ends were 0 bases for V and 4 bases for J; bases not matched to a gene: 6. Germline-derived CDR1 and CDR2 are ENHRY and SYGVKD. The CDR3 covers 16 residues. CDR3 loop: CAISESFSSGYNEQFF. The CDR3 region has the DNA TGTGCCATCAGTGAGTCGTTCTCTAGCGGATACAATGAGCAGTTCTTC.